This T cell receptor beta chain was identified during a study of blood T cell repertoires in COVID-19. Study information: COVID-19 samples from acute and convalescent phases originated in the United States, Italy and Spain. Sources were T cells, B-cell-depleted T cells, or PBMCs; the material itself was cDNA or gDNA.

Per the authors' pipeline: Estimates of nucleated cell counts were drawn from the amplification of reference gene primers. Profiling relied on immunoSEQ multiplex PCR, and the TCRdb table lists in-frame clones only, not all of them. V and J calls and clone size follow that table, whereas D and trimming were derived from the DNA. The sample has tens of thousands of clones, roughly 80% seen once. The V gene end was trimmed by 3 bases and the J gene end by 10 bases; junction bases not matched to a gene: 10. CDR3 length: 16 residues. Germline V CDR1 and CDR2: KGHDR, SFDVKD. The TCR originated in a man in his 60s in a cohort sampled during active COVID-19. Source material: peripheral blood. The gene calls are TRBV24-1 and TRBJ2-1; 11 bases line up with TRBD2. CDR3 nucleotide sequence: TGTGCCACCAGTGATGCCGGGACTAGCGGTCTGATGGAGCAGTTCTTC. Its protein is CATSDAGTSGLMEQFF.